This T cell receptor beta chain was retrieved from a study of T cells in Graves' hyperthyroidism and ophthalmopathy. Amplified TCR beta CDR3 regions derived from RNA transcripts. When the TCR CDR3 underwent first-round RT-PCR, the HTBI primer set was used. TCRdb reprocessed the multiplex PCR reads via MiXCR and lists one record per CDR3 protein. The data contain roughly 180,000 distinct CDR3 sequences, approximately 9% of them singletons. This clonotype was picked up many times. Antigen specificity is unknown. Germline V CDR1 and CDR2: MNHNS, SASEGT. V was trimmed by 3 bases and J by 3 bases, leaving 12 bases between them. This CDR3 region has 15 residues. Fresh 10 ml peripheral blood yielded PBMCs. General study findings and limits: Blood held most thyroid clonotypes expanded above 0.001 frequency.

The chain employs TRBV6-1 and TRBJ1-5; D unclear. The source of this sequence is a woman between 18 and 29 years old with Graves' hyperthyroidism that later progressed to Graves' ophthalmopathy. The sequenced sample was blood. CDR3 in amino acids: CASSDNTLSNQPQHF. CDR3 in DNA: TGTGCCAGCAGTGACAATACCCTTTCCAATCAGCCCCAGCATTTT.